These T cell receptor beta chains were read from a single sample in a study of pediatric ulcerative colitis. Clones were sequenced by immunoSEQ multiplex PCR, and TCRdb holds only the in-frame ones, with some missing. The repertoire has about 64,000 clones, about nine tenths of them found once; the top ten carry approximately 3.4%. What was sequenced was blood. The source is a boy aged 5-17 years with severe ulcerative colitis. CDR3s include the opening cysteine and the closing phenylalanine or tryptophan. Each record gives: CDR3 protein, CDR3 DNA, V gene, clone size, D gene, J gene. D genes are given only for firm matches. For some rows the clone size is stated as once, few or many, or as a class when expanded; others skip it.

CDR3: CASSVVGAANTGELFF
DNA: TGTGCCAGCAGCGTAGTTGGGGCCGCGAACACCGGGGAGCTGTTTTTT
V: TRBV9
size: .
D: .
J: TRBJ2-2

CDR3: CASSLQWNEQFF
DNA: TGTGCCAGCAGTCTTCAGTGGAATGAGCAGTTCTTC
V: TRBV2
size: .
D: .
J: TRBJ2-1

CDR3: CASGTRGSYEQYF
DNA: TGTGCCAGCGGGACCAGGGGCTCCTACGAGCAGTACTTC
V: TRBV19
size: .
D: .
J: TRBJ2-7

CDR3: CASSIEGYEQYF
DNA: TGTGCCAGTAGTATTGAGGGCTACGAGCAGTACTTC
V: TRBV19
size: .
D: .
J: TRBJ2-7

CDR3: CASSETSGIVNEQFF
DNA: TGTGCCAGCAGTGAGACTAGCGGGATTGTCAATGAGCAGTTCTTC
V: TRBV6-1
size: .
D: TRBD2
J: TRBJ2-1

CDR3: CASSHSGTSTDTQYF
DNA: TGCGCCAGCAGCCACTCCGGGACTAGCACAGATACGCAGTATTTT
V: TRBV4-1
size: .
D: .
J: TRBJ2-3

CDR3: CASSHTDTQYF
DNA: TGTGCCAGCAGCCATACAGATACGCAGTATTTT
V: TRBV14
size: .
D: .
J: TRBJ2-3

CDR3: CAFHKPGDVAFF
DNA: TGTGCTTTCCACAAACCGGGGGATGTGGCTTTCTTT
V: TRBV30
size: .
D: .
J: TRBJ1-1

CDR3: CASSYPGREGHNEQFF
DNA: TGTGCCAGCAGCTACCCGGGGAGGGAGGGCCATAATGAGCAGTTCTTC
V: TRBV7-9
size: .
D: TRBD2
J: TRBJ2-1

CDR3: CASTMWTNQETQYF
DNA: TGTGCCAGCACAATGTGGACGAACCAAGAGACCCAGTACTTC
V: TRBV7-8
size: .
D: .
J: TRBJ2-5

CDR3: CAISEGGLAGGPWHEQYF
DNA: TGTGCCATCAGTGAGGGGGGACTAGCGGGAGGGCCGTGGCACGAGCAGTACTTC
V: TRBV10-3
size: .
D: TRBD2
J: TRBJ2-7

CDR3: CASSDGTIEQYF
DNA: TGTGCCAGTAGTGACGGGACAATCGAGCAGTACTTC
V: TRBV19
size: .
D: .
J: TRBJ2-7

CDR3: CASSLEVLYNEQFF
DNA: TGTGCCAGCAGCTTAGAAGTCCTCTACAATGAGCAGTTCTTC
V: TRBV7-9
size: .
D: .
J: TRBJ2-1

CDR3: CASSEGTSGYRDIQYF
DNA: TGTGCCAGCAGTGAAGGGACTAGCGGGTATAGGGACATTCAGTACTTC
V: TRBV6-1
size: .
D: TRBD2
J: TRBJ2-4

CDR3: CASSGQGYNQPQHF
DNA: TGCGCCAGCAGCGGACAGGGGTACAATCAGCCCCAGCATTTT
V: TRBV10-1
size: .
D: TRBD1
J: TRBJ1-5

CDR3: CATSRDSTGEFYNEQFF
DNA: TGTGCCACCAGCAGAGATTCGACAGGGGAGTTTTACAATGAGCAGTTCTTC
V: TRBV15
size: .
D: TRBD1
J: TRBJ2-1

CDR3: CASSSGTTSADTQYF
DNA: TGCGCCAGCAGCTCAGGGACTACGTCCGCAGATACGCAGTATTTT
V: TRBV5-1
size: few
D: TRBD2
J: TRBJ2-3

CDR3: CASSYSNRGRTYEQYF
DNA: TGTGCCAGCAGTTACTCGAATAGGGGGCGGACCTACGAGCAGTACTTC
V: TRBV6-5
size: .
D: TRBD1
J: TRBJ2-7

CDR3: CASSQAAAGGTDTQYF
DNA: TGCGCCAGCAGCCAAGCCGCGGCAGGGGGAACAGATACGCAGTATTTT
V: TRBV4-1
size: .
D: TRBD1
J: TRBJ2-3

CDR3: CASSDGVGNYGYTF
DNA: TGTGCCAGCAGTGACGGGGTGGGGAACTATGGCTACACCTTC
V: TRBV6-4
size: .
D: .
J: TRBJ1-2

CDR3: CASSLLGLAGGRQETQYF
DNA: TGTGCCAGTTCTTTGCTGGGACTAGCGGGAGGGAGGCAAGAGACCCAGTACTTC
V: TRBV19
size: .
D: TRBD2
J: TRBJ2-5

CDR3: CASSLGRQGYPYEQYF
DNA: TGTGCCAGCAGCCTCGGTCGACAGGGCTACCCCTACGAGCAGTACTTC
V: TRBV7-9
size: .
D: TRBD1
J: TRBJ2-7

CDR3: CASSLDGWDGSNYGYTF
DNA: TGTGCCAGCAGCTTAGATGGTTGGGACGGTTCGAACTATGGCTACACCTTC
V: TRBV7-9
size: once
D: .
J: TRBJ1-2

CDR3: CASSLSFTLMTSEQYF
DNA: TGTGCCAGCAGTTTATCTTTCACCCTTATGACGAGCGAGCAGTACTTC
V: TRBV27
size: .
D: .
J: TRBJ2-7

CDR3: CASSAGATAGELFF
DNA: TGTGCCAGCAGCGCGGGGGCCACCGCCGGGGAGCTGTTTTTT
V: TRBV13
size: few
D: .
J: TRBJ2-2

CDR3: CASSESLAASNEQFF
DNA: TGTGCCAGCAGTGAATCCCTAGCGGCCTCCAATGAGCAGTTCTTC
V: TRBV2
size: .
D: TRBD2
J: TRBJ2-1

CDR3: CAWAKGAGRGYTF
DNA: TGTGCCTGGGCTAAAGGGGCAGGGCGGGGCTACACCTTC
V: TRBV30
size: .
D: .
J: TRBJ1-2

CDR3: CASSPSGTSYNEQFF
DNA: TGTGCTAGCAGCCCTTCCGGGACTAGCTACAATGAGCAGTTCTTC
V: TRBV7-7
size: .
D: TRBD2
J: TRBJ2-1

CDR3: CAWNRIGGYGYTF
DNA: TGTGCCTGGAATCGTATAGGCGGCTATGGCTACACCTTC
V: TRBV30
size: .
D: .
J: TRBJ1-2

CDR3: CASSTSTGELFF
DNA: TGTGCCAGCAGTACTAGCACCGGGGAGCTGTTTTTT
V: TRBV25-1
size: .
D: .
J: TRBJ2-2

CDR3: CASSTQAGDLQETQYF
DNA: TGTGCCAGCAGCACACAAGCGGGAGACCTCCAAGAGACCCAGTACTTC
V: TRBV11-2
size: .
D: TRBD2
J: TRBJ2-5